The 8 T cell receptor beta chains given below trace back to one sample, sequenced in a study of identical twins. TCRdb recomputed calls from the 5' RACE reads with MiXCR, one row per CDR3 protein. This table holds hundreds of thousands of distinct CDR3 sequences, under 8.5% found once. These data were also reused for a study on yellow fever vaccine responses in identical twins.

The sequenced material came from PBMCs. These receptors all come from a woman aged 18-30 years in good health.

The chain couples TRBV15 to TRBJ2-4; 10 positions match TRBD2. This CDR3 has 19 residues. Germline CDR1 reads LNHNV; CDR2 reads YYDKDF (reference sequence). Germline trimming cut 1 base from V and 0 bases from J; bases unmatched to any gene: 9. The CDR3 spells CATSRGGLAGAPAKNIQYF. The CDR3 DNA reads as TGTGCCACCAGCAGAGGGGGTCTAGCGGGGGCCCCAGCCAAAAACATTCAGTACTTC.

There are many counts of this clonotype. The chain links TRBV3-1 to TRBJ2-5; 12 nucleotides match TRBD1. The length of the CDR3 is 17 residues. J was trimmed by 2 bases and V by 3 bases; bases with no gene match: 7. Germline-derived CDR1 and CDR2 are LGHDT and YNNKEL (reference sequence). The CDR3 is CASSHRPGQGAQETQYF. In DNA form, the CDR3 reads TGTGCCAGCAGCCACCGACCGGGACAGGGGGCTCAAGAGACCCAGTACTTC.

This clonotype has just a few counts. CDR3 sequence (DNA): TGCGCCAGCACAAACGCGGCTAGCGGGACGTACTACGAGCAGTACTTC. It yields the protein CASTNAASGTYYEQYF. The rearrangement links TRBV5-1 to TRBJ2-7; 9 positions match TRBD2. Germline CDR1 and CDR2: SGHRS and YFSETQ. The CDR3 covers 16 residues. Losses at the gene ends were 6 bases for V and 3 bases for J; bases not matched to a gene: 13.

This clonotype was recorded a few times. The rearrangement uses TRBV10-3 and TRBJ2-7; 8 bases agree with TRBD2. The ends lost 2 bases at V and 4 bases at J; junction bases unmatched: 7. The V gene's germline CDR1 is ENHRY and CDR2 SYGVKD. CDR3 length: 15 residues. This CDR3 is CAISEGSGARYEQYF. The CDR3 nucleotides are TGTGCCATCAGTGAGGGTAGCGGGGCTCGGTACGAGCAGTACTTC.

This clonotype has a handful of counts. At one end, the junction sequence differs from germline, possibly due to a read error. The CDR3 spells CSVVGLEGVF. The DNA of the CDR3 is TGCAGCGTTGTTGGTCTTGAGGGGGTCTTC. V is TRBV29-1 and J is TRBJ2-1, with a weak D call TRBD1 (6 bases). Germline V gives CDR1 SQVTM, CDR2 ANQGSEA. The CDR3 length is 10 residues.

In its sample, this clonotype was seen many times. This chain uses TRBV7-9 with TRBJ2-1; 9 nucleotides agree with TRBD2. V gave up 2 bases and J gave up 7 bases; unmatched junction bases: 6. The CDR3 sequence is 15 residues long. The germline V gene encodes CDR1 SEHNR and CDR2 FQNEAQ (reference sequence). CDR3: CASSLHGGGGNEQFF. Written as DNA, the CDR3 is TGTGCCAGCAGCTTACATGGCGGGGGGGGGAATGAGCAGTTCTTC. The variable domain in full, completed from reference TRBV7-9 and TRBJ2-1, reads DTGVSQNPRHKITKRGQNVTFRCDPISEHNRLYWYRQTLGQGPEFLTYFQNEAQLEKSRLLSDRFSAERPKGSFSTLEIQRTEQGDSAMYLCASSLHGGGGNEQFFGPGTRLTVL.

The sample holds many counts of this clonotype. The rearrangement uses TRBV12-3 or TRBV12-4 and TRBJ1-2, with D perhaps matching TRBD1 (6 bases). The CDR3 is 13 residues long. V lost 6 bases and J 7 bases, leaving 15 bases between the germline ends. The CDR3 reads CASSPQGSGGYTF. DNA of the CDR3: TGTGCCAGCAGCCCACAGGGAAGTGGTGGCTACACCTTC.

This clonotype showed up many times. The gene calls are TRBV24-1 and TRBJ2-1; 13 bases align to TRBD2. Germline V gene data show CDR1 as KGHDR and CDR2 as SFDVKD. The CDR3 covers 17 residues. The V segment lost 2 bases and the J segment 1 base; nucleotides outside the gene matches: 1. The CDR3 loop is CATSDWTSGGSYNEQFF. DNA of the CDR3: TGTGCCACCAGTGATTGGACTAGCGGGGGTTCCTACAATGAGCAGTTCTTC.